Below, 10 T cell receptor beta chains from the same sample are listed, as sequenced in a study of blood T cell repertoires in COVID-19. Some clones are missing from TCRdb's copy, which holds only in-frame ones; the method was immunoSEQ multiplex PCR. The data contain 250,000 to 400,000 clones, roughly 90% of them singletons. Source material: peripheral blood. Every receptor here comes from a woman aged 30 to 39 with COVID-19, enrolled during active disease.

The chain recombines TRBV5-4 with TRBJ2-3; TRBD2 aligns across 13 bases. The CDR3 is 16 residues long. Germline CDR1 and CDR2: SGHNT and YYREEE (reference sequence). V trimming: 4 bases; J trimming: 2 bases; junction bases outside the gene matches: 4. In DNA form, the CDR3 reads TGTGCCAGCAGCAGAGGGACTAGCGGGATCACAGATACGCAGTATTTT. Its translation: CASSRGTSGITDTQYF.

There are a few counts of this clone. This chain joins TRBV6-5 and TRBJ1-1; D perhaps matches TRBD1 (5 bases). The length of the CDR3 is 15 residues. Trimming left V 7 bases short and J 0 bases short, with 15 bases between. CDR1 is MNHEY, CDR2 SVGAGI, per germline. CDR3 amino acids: CASKWGGELNTEAFF. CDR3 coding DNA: TGTGCCAGCAAATGGGGGGGAGAGTTGAACACTGAAGCTTTCTTT.

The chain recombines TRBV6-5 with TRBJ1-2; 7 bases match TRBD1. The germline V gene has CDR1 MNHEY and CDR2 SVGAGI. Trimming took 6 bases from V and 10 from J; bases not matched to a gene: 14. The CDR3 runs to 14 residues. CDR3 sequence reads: CASSRDRALTPYTF. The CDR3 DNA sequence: TGTGCCAGCAGCCGCGACAGGGCCCTCACTCCCTACACCTTC.

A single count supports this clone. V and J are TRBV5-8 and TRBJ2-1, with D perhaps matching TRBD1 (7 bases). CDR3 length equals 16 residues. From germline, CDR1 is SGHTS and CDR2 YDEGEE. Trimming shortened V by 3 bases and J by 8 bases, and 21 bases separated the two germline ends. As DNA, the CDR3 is TGTGCCAGCAGCTCGGGCCAGGGGGGAGTGACGGATGAGCAGTTCTTC. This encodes CASSSGQGGVTDEQFF.

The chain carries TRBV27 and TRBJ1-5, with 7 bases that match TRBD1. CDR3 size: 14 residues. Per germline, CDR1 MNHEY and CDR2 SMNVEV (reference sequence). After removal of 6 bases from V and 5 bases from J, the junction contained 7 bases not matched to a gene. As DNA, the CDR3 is TGTGCCAGCAGCACAGGGGTGAGTTATCAGCCCCAGCATTTT. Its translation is CASSTGVSYQPQHF.

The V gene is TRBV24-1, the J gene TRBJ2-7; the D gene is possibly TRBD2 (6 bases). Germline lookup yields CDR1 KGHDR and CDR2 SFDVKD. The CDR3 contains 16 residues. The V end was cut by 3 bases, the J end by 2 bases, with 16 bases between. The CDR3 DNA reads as TGTGCCACCAGTGATACCCTACGGCGGGAAGCCTACGAGCAGTACTTC. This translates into CATSDTLRREAYEQYF.

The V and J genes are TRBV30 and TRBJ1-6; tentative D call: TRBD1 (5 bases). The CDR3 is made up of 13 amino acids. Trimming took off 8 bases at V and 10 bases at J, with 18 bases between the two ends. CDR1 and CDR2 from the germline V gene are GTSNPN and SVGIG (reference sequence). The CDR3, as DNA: TGTGCCATACCCGGGGGGATAACGTCACCCCTCCACTTT. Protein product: CAIPGGITSPLHF. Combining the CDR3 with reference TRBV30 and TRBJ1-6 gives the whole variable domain SQTIHQWPATLVQPVGSPLSLECTVEGTSNPNLYWYRQAAGRGLQLLFYSVGIGQISSEVPQNLSASRPQDRQFILSSKKLLLSDSGFYLCAIPGGITSPLHFGNGTRLTVT.

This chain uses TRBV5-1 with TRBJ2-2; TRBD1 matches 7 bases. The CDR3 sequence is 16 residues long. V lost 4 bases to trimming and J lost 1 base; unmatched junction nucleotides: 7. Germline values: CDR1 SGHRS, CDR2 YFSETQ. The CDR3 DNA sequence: TGCGCCAGCAGCCCCACAGGGGCCCTGAACACCGGGGAGCTGTTTTTT. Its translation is CASSPTGALNTGELFF.

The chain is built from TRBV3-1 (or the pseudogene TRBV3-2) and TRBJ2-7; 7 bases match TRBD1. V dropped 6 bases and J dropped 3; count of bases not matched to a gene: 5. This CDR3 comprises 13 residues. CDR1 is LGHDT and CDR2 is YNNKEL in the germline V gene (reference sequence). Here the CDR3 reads CASSRDSLYEQYF. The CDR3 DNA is TGTGCCAGCAGTAGGGACAGTCTCTACGAGCAGTACTTC.

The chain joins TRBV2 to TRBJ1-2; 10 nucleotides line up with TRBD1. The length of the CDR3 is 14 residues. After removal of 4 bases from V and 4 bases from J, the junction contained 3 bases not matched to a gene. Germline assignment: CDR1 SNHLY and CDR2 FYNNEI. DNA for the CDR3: TGTGCCAGCAGTGCCCGGACAGGGGGCTATGGCTACACCTTC. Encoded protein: CASSARTGGYGYTF.